One sample yielded the 8 T cell receptor beta chains listed below, sequenced in a study of Ad26.COV2.S vaccination and SARS-CoV-2 variants. Only in-frame clones appear in the TCRdb table, and some are missing; sequencing was by immunoSEQ multiplex PCR. The sample has roughly 380,000 clones; roughly 94% are singletons. The sample in question was peripheral blood, obtained after recovery from COVID-19. These receptors were taken from a human donor who had recovered from COVID-19.

This sequence joins TRBV12-5 and TRBJ2-7, with D hard to call. CDR1 LGHNT and CDR2 FRNRAP come from the germline V gene. The CDR3 covers 12 residues. V lost 3 bases, J lost 8 bases, and 11 bases lay in between. CDR3 protein: CASGLGRAQQYF. The CDR3 DNA is TGTGCTAGTGGTTTAGGGCGCGCCCAGCAGTACTTC.

The genes are TRBV11-2 and TRBJ1-2, with a possible D match to TRBD1 (5 bases). The germline gives CDR1 SGHAT, CDR2 FQNNGV. This CDR3 is built from 14 residues. V lost 1 base and J 8 bases, leaving 14 bases between the germline ends. In nucleotides, the CDR3 is TGTGCCAGCAGCTTAGCGGGACGGGGAGGGGGCTACACCTTC. Translating gives CASSLAGRGGGYTF.

The chain uses TRBV4-1 and TRBJ1-4; maybe TRBD1 (5 bases). Germline loops: CDR1 MGHRA, CDR2 YSYEKL. The CDR3 is 16 residues long. V was clipped by 0 bases and J by 4 bases, with 12 bases between them. The CDR3 nucleotides are TGCGCCAGCAGCCAAGAACGGCGGGGGTATAATGAAAAACTGTTTTTT. Translated, it gives CASSQERRGYNEKLFF.

The rearrangement joins TRBV27 to TRBJ1-1; 10 bases fit TRBD1. Germline-derived CDR1 and CDR2 are MNHEY and SMNVEV (reference sequence). This CDR3 has 15 amino acids. Germline trimming cut 5 bases from V and 4 bases from J; bases unmatched to any gene: 7. This chain's CDR3 is CASSKWTGGSTEAFF. CDR3 DNA: TGTGCCAGCAGTAAGTGGACAGGGGGGAGCACTGAAGCTTTCTTT.

This clone was observed once. V and J are TRBV6-5 and TRBJ1-1, with D possibly being TRBD1 (5 bases). Trimming shortened V by 4 bases and J by 4 bases, and 7 bases separated the two germline ends. The CDR3 is 12 amino acids. From germline, CDR1 is MNHEY and CDR2 SVGAGI. The CDR3 bases are TGTGCCAGCAGTTCGGGGGTCACTGAAGCTTTCTTT. Protein sequence: CASSSGVTEAFF.

Comments on this clone: A read error may produce the germline difference seen at one junction end. The chain uses TRBV5-1 and TRBJ2-2, with D unresolved. The CDR3 has 11 residues. CDR1 is SGHRS and CDR2 is YFSETQ in the germline V gene. CDR3 in amino acids: CANSLAGELFF. CDR3 sequence (DNA): TGCGCCAACAGCTTGGCCGGGGAGCTGTTTTTT. Supplemented by reference TRBV5-1 and TRBJ2-2, the full variable domain reads KAGVTQTPRYLIKTRGQQVTLSCSPISGHRSVSWYQQTPGQGLQFLFEYFSETQRNKGNFPGRFSGRQFSNSRSEMNVSTLELGDSALYLCANSLAGELFFGEGSRLTVL.

The chain couples TRBV6-6 to TRBJ1-1, with D maybe TRBD1 (5 bases). Trimming stripped 1 base from V and 1 base from J, with 13 bases between. The CDR3 is 16 amino acids. The germline CDR1 and CDR2 sequences are MNHNY and SVGAGI (reference sequence). CDR3 nucleotide sequence: TGTGCCAGCAGTTACTACAGGTTGGATGCGAACACTGAAGCTTTCTTT. This translates into CASSYYRLDANTEAFF.

J is TRBJ1-2 and V is TRBV7-9; D possibly corresponds to TRBD1 (6 bases). The germline V and J ends were trimmed by 3 bases and 2 bases, with 22 bases remaining between them. This CDR3 comprises 18 residues. Per the germline V gene, CDR1 is SEHNR and CDR2 is FQNEAQ (reference sequence). DNA of the CDR3: TGTGCCAGCAGCTTTGAGGAGGGGGGCCCTCTCTTCAACTATGGCTACACCTTC. As protein: CASSFEEGGPLFNYGYTF.